The source of this TCR beta chain is a study of response to subunit inactivated influenza vaccine. The CDR3 sequence is 13 residues long. V lost 8 bases to trimming and J lost 3 bases; unmatched junction nucleotides: 4. Germline V gives CDR1 ENHRY, CDR2 SYGVKD. One entry per CDR3 protein results from TCRdb running MiXCR on the RT-PCR reads. This table holds 750,000 to 850,000 distinct CDR3 sequences, about 18% found once. Study-level results: Each seasonal flu vaccination may recruit only limited new T cells, authors suggested.

For this clonotype: Its antigen remains unknown.

The source was PBMCs from blood, collected around 5 days after vaccination. The clonotype originates from a man aged 50-60 years who received an inactivated influenza vaccine. This sequence joins TRBV10-3 and TRBJ2-5; 9 bases agree with TRBD1. CDR3 in DNA: TGTGCCATCGCAAGACAGGGGGAAGAGACCCAGTACTTC. Its protein product is CAIARQGEETQYF.